This T cell receptor beta chain was documented in a study of blood T cell repertoires in COVID-19. Study details: Samples came from the United States, Italy and Spain, spanning acute and convalescent COVID-19. PBMCs, B-cell-depleted T cells, or T cells were the source of the cDNA or gDNA that made up the material.

In the original workflow: From reference gene primer amplification, estimates of nucleated cell counts were derived. Assay: immunoSEQ multiplex PCR; the TCRdb copy retains only in-frame clones and omits some. The V and J calls and the clone size are those of that table, but D and trimming were determined from the DNA. The table shows under 250,000 clones, with 85% occurring only once. Germline V CDR1 and CDR2: MDHEN, SYDVKM. After removal of 4 bases from V and 4 bases from J, the junction contained 6 bases not matched to a gene. The CDR3 is 16 residues long. The sequenced sample was peripheral blood. The chain carries TRBV28 and TRBJ1-4; 10 bases are shared with TRBD1. The TCR sequence derives from a man between 50 and 59 years old who had recovered from COVID-19. CDR3 region: CASSSRDRGDNEKLFF. The CDR3 nucleotides read TGTGCCAGCAGTTCACGGGACAGGGGTGATAATGAAAAACTGTTTTTT. The whole variable domain, remainder taken from reference TRBV28 and TRBJ1-4, is DVKVTQSSRYLVKRTGEKVFLECVQDMDHENMFWYRQDPGLGLRLIYFSYDVKMKEKGDIPEGYSVSREKKERFSLILESASTNQTSMYLCASSSRDRGDNEKLFFGSGTQLSVL.